The table lists the clone carrying this T cell receptor (beta chain) with many counts. This entry comes from a study of neurological immune-mediated disorders. The cDNA was synthesized by 5'RACE incorporating 10-nucleotide random UMIs. TCRdb used MiXCR to reprocess the 5' RACE reads, holding one entry per CDR3 protein. Of about 41,000 distinct CDR3 sequences listed, approximately 14% were seen once; the top ten hold around 3.3%. CDR1 DFQATT and CDR2 SNEGSKA come from the germline V gene (reference sequence). J lost 1 base, V lost 5 bases, and 12 bases had no gene match. This CDR3 has 17 residues. This TCR was sampled from a woman aged 55-69 years with HTLV-1-associated myelopathy (HAM/TSP). The chain joins TRBV20-1 to TRBJ2-3, with TRBD1 identical over 10 bases. The sample consisted of CD4+ T cells from blood. The CDR3 loop is CSALRDRGLGGTDTQYF. DNA of the CDR3: TGCAGTGCTCTCCGGGACAGGGGATTAGGGGGCACAGATACGCAGTATTTT.